What follows is one TCR beta chain and its context. Its antigen is still unknown. After removal of 6 bases from V and 5 bases from J, the junction contained 14 bases not matched to a gene. The CDR3 is 16 amino acids. Germline CDR1 and CDR2: LNHDA and SQIVND (reference sequence). This sample is part of a study of T cells in narcolepsy. Study summary: Enrolled donors included narcolepsy type 1 or type 2 patients and healthy controls. Study results and limitations: No autoreactive T cell clone sequences appeared in some memory CD4+ repertoires. Comparing one patient's CSF and blood CD4+ clonotypes highlighted HCRT- and TRIB2-specific autoreactive clonotypes.

Profiling relied on immunoSEQ multiplex PCR, and the TCRdb table lists in-frame clones only, not all of them. The table lists tens of thousands of clones, about 80% of them singletons. This chain joins TRBV19 and TRBJ1-1; 8 bases are a match to TRBD1. This sequence was found in a human donor in good health. Specimen: memory (CD45RA-) CD4+ T cells from blood. CDR3 nucleotide sequence: TGTGCCAGTAGGACTGCGCCGACCCGGACAGGGACTGAAGCTTTCTTT. Its translation: CASRTAPTRTGTEAFF. Drawing the rest from reference TRBV19 and TRBJ1-1, the complete variable domain is DGGITQSPKYLFRKEGQNVTLSCEQNLNHDAMYWYRQDPGQGLRLIYYSQIVNDFQKGDIAEGYSVSREKKESFPLTVTSAQKNPTAFYLCASRTAPTRTGTEAFFGQGTRLTVV.